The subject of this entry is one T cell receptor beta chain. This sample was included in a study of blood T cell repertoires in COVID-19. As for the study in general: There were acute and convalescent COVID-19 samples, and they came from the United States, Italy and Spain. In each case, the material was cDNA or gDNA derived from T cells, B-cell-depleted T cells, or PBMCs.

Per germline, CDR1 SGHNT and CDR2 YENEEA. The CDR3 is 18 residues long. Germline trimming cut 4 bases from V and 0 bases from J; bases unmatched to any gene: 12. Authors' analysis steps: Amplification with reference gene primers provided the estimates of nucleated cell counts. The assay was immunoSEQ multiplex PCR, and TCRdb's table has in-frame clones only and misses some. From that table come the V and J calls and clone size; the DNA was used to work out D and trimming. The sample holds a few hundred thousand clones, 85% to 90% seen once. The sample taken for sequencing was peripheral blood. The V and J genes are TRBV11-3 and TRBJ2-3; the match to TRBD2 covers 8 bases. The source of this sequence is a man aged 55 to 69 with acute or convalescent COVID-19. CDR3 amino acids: CASSSTGRSGGSTDTQYF. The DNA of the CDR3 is TGTGCCAGCAGCTCTACTGGAAGGAGCGGGGGCAGCACAGATACGCAGTATTTT.